The 2 T cell receptor beta chains reported below all come from one sample, sequenced in a study of blood T cell repertoires in COVID-19 (dated by TCRdb to the early 2020s). Library construction relied on the immunoSEQ multiplex PCR assay. Sourced from immuneACCESS, this table was stored by TCRdb with only in-frame sequences that have V and J called. A share of the clones is absent; for the studies checked, an unresolved V gene accounts for under half, and the remainder has no known explanation. The sample table lists 120,000 to 150,000 clones, 84% of them with a count of one. Roughly 6.2% of the sample goes to the ten largest clones. The specimen sequenced was PBMCs or T cells enriched from blood (not recorded which). The receptors were gathered from a woman between 50 and 59 years old who had been exposed to COVID-19.

V usage is TRBV27 and J usage is TRBJ1-3; 12 positions agree with TRBD1. The CDR3 consists of 19 residues. CDR1 and CDR2 (germline): MNHEY, SMNVEV (reference sequence). The J segment lost 2 bases and the V segment lost 3 bases, leaving 11 bases of the junction unmatched. The CDR3 region has the DNA TGTGCCAGCAGTTTCACCGGGACAGGGGGCACGAGGCCTGGAAACACCATATATTTT. Translated: CASSFTGTGGTRPGNTIYF.

The gene calls are TRBV11-2 and TRBJ2-7, with a tentative D call TRBD1 (6 bases). The CDR3 loop spans 15 amino acids. Germline V gene lookup returns CDR1 SGHAT and CDR2 FQNNGV. V was clipped by 5 bases and J by 2 bases, with 16 bases between them. CDR3 sequence (DNA): TGTGCCAGCAGCCGTCGGGGACAACCACCCTACGAGCAGTACTTC. Protein sequence: CASSRRGQPPYEQYF.